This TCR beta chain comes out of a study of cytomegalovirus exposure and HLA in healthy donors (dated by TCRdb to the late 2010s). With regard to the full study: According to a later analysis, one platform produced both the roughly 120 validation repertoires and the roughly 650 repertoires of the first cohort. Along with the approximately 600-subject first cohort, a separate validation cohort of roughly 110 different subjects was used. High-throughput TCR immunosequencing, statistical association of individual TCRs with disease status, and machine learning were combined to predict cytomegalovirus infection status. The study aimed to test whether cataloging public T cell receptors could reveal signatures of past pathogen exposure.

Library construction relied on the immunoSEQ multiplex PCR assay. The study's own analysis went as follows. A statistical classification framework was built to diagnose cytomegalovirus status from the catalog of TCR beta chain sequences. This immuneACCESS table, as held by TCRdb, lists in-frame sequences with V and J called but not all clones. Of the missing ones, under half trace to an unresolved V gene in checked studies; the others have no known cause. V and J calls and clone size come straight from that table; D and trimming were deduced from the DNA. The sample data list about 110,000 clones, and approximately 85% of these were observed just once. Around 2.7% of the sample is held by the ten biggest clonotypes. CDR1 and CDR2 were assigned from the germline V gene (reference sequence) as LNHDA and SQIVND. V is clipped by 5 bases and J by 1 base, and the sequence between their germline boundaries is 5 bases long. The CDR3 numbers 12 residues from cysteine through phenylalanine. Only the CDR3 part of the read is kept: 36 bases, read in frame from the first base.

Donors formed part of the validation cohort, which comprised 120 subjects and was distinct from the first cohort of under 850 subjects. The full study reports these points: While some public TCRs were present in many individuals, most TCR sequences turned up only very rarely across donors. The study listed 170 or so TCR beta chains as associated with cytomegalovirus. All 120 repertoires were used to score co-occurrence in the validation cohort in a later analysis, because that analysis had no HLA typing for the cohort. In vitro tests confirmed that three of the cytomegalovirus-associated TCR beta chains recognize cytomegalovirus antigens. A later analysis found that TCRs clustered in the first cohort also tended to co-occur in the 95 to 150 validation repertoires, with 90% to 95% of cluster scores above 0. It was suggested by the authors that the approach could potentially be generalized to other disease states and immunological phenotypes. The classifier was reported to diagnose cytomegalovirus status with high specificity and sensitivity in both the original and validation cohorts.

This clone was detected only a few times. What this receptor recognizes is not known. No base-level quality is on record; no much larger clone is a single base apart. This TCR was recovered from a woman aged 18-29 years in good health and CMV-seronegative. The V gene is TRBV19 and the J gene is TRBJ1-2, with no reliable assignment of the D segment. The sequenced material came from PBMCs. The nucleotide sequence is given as TGTGCCAGTAGTGAACTTAACTATGGCTACACCTTC. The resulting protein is CASSELNYGYTF.